Presented here are 15 T cell receptor beta chains from one specimen sequenced in a study of T cell responses to AZD1222 COVID-19 vaccine. Clones were sequenced by immunoSEQ multiplex PCR, and TCRdb holds only the in-frame ones, with some missing. The sample gives about 45,000 clones, roughly 89% of which show up once; around 1.1% is in the top ten. This specimen consisted of peripheral blood, obtained 28 days after the second AZD1222 dose. Receptors were obtained from an adult who received the AZD1222 COVID-19 vaccine.

This chain links TRBV2 with TRBJ1-3; D ambiguous. Germline V gives CDR1 SNHLY, CDR2 FYNNEI. Trimming stripped 6 bases from V and 4 bases from J, with 13 bases between. The CDR3 loop spans 14 amino acids. The CDR3 DNA reads TGTGCCAGCAGCTCCTCACCGAACGGAAACACCATATATTTT. It specifies CASSSSPNGNTIYF.

Notes on this clone: At one end, the junction sequence differs from germline, possibly due to a read error. The chain links TRBV7-7 to TRBJ2-7; 8 bases agree with TRBD2. The CDR3 has 13 amino acids. Germline CDR1 reads SSHAT; CDR2 reads FNYEAQ (reference sequence). The CDR3 bases are TGTGCTAGCAGCTTAGCGGGAAAAAACGAGCAGTACTTC. Protein: CASSLAGKNEQYF.

The CDR3 here is CASMSPSGSHEQYF. CDR3 sequence (DNA): TGTGCCAGCATGTCTCCTAGCGGGAGTCACGAGCAGTACTTC. The V call is TRBV27, the J call TRBJ2-7; TRBD2 matches 10 bases. CDR1 and CDR2 (germline): MNHEY, SMNVEV (reference sequence). The trim removed 7 bases at V and 5 bases at J, leaving 8 bases unmatched. The CDR3 is made up of 14 amino acids.

V gene TRBV20-1 combines with J gene TRBJ1-5, with a tentative D call TRBD1 (5 bases). Germline V gives CDR1 DFQATT, CDR2 SNEGSKA (reference sequence). The V and J ends lost 3 bases and 0 bases respectively, with 12 bases between them. CDR3 size: 15 residues. The CDR3 here is CSASGAAYSNQPQHF. DNA for the CDR3: TGCAGTGCTAGTGGGGCAGCATATAGCAATCAGCCCCAGCATTTT.

The chain employs TRBV5-1 and TRBJ2-5; maybe TRBD2 (6 bases). This CDR3 has 16 amino acids. Germline CDR1 SGHRS, CDR2 YFSETQ. The V gene lost 4 bases and the J gene lost 4 bases, with 20 bases spanning the gap. CDR3 bases: TGCGCCAGCAGCCCGAAGGGTCAGCGGGTGGTAGAGACCCAGTACTTC. Amino acid sequence: CASSPKGQRVVETQYF.

The V gene is TRBV9, the J gene TRBJ2-1; perhaps TRBD2 as D (6 bases). V lost 1 base, J lost 9 bases, and 17 bases lay in between. In germline, CDR1 is SGDLS, CDR2 YYNGEE. The CDR3 loop spans 15 amino acids. CDR3 sequence: CASSVRAAGWSEQFF. The CDR3 DNA sequence: TGTGCCAGCAGCGTACGGGCGGCGGGATGGAGTGAGCAGTTCTTC.

A single count supports this clone. Relative to the germline gene, one junction end is altered; a read error may explain this. V is TRBV7-7 and J is TRBJ2-1, with 8 bases that match TRBD2. Germline lookup yields CDR1 SSHAT and CDR2 FNYEAQ (reference sequence). This CDR3 contains 15 residues. CDR3 bases: TGTGCTAGCAGCCCCGGGACTAGTGACTACAATGAGCAGTTCTTC. Its protein is CASSPGTSDYNEQFF.

This clone was seen just once. The chain joins TRBV2 to TRBJ2-3; 8 positions match TRBD1. CDR3 length: 16 residues. The germline V gene has CDR1 SNHLY and CDR2 FYNNEI. The ends lost 5 bases at V and 6 bases at J; junction bases unmatched: 13. CDR3 nucleotide sequence: TGTGCCAGCAGTTTGGGACAGGTCCGAGAGGGGGATACGCAGTATTTT. This codes for CASSLGQVREGDTQYF. The complete variable domain, with remaining parts taken from reference TRBV2 and TRBJ2-3, reads EPEVTQTPSHQVTQMGQEVILRCVPISNHLYFYWYRQILGQKVEFLVSFYNNEISEKSEIFDDQFSVERPDGSNFTLKIRSTKLEDSAMYFCASSLGQVREGDTQYFGPGTRLTVL.

This chain joins TRBV7-8 and TRBJ2-3, with D possibly matching TRBD1 (5 bases). This CDR3 is built from 15 residues. The germline V and J ends were trimmed by 5 bases and 1 base, with 13 bases remaining between them. Germline values: CDR1 SGHVS, CDR2 FQNEAQ. In DNA, the CDR3 is TGTGCCAGCAGCCCTTTGGGCAGGGGCACAGATACGCAGTATTTT. It encodes CASSPLGRGTDTQYF. Using reference TRBV7-8 and TRBJ2-3 for the parts outside the CDR3, the full variable domain is GAGVSQSPRYKVAKRGQDVALRCDPISGHVSLFWYQQALGQGPEFLTYFQNEAQLDKSGLPSDRFFAERPEGSVSTLKIQRTQQEDSAVYLCASSPLGRGTDTQYFGPGTRLTVL.

The chain has TRBV6-2 or TRBV6-3 and TRBJ1-4, with 8 nucleotides matching TRBD1. CDR3 length equals 16 residues. V dropped 6 bases and J dropped 4; count of bases not matched to a gene: 10. In germline, CDR1 is MNHEY, CDR2 SVGEGT. CDR3 bases: TGTGCCAGCAGCCCTCCCGACAGGGGATATAATGAAAAACTGTTTTTT. The encoded protein is CASSPPDRGYNEKLFF.

The genes are TRBV30 and TRBJ1-6; D not resolved. Germline-derived CDR1 and CDR2 are GTSNPN and SVGIG (reference sequence). The CDR3 consists of 13 residues. V lost 1 base, J lost 4 bases, and 5 bases lay in between. CDR3 residues: CAWSEGYNSPLHF. As DNA, the CDR3 is TGTGCCTGGAGTGAGGGATATAATTCACCCCTCCACTTT.

The V and J genes are TRBV28 and TRBJ2-1, with a possible D match to TRBD1 (6 bases). The CDR3 runs to 14 residues. Germline-derived CDR1 and CDR2 are MDHEN and SYDVKM. V lost 2 bases to trimming and J lost 2 bases, with 7 bases between them. CDR3 amino acids: CASSLGGTYNEQFF. The CDR3 coding sequence is TGTGCCAGCAGTTTAGGGGGCACCTACAATGAGCAGTTCTTC.

The chain links TRBV5-1 to TRBJ2-3; D is tentatively TRBD1 or TRBD2 (5 bases each). Per germline, CDR1 SGHRS and CDR2 YFSETQ. The CDR3 is 14 amino acids. Trimming pared 2 bases from V and 2 bases from J, leaving 9 bases between. The CDR3 loop is CASSFQGPTDTQYF. The CDR3 DNA is TGCGCCAGCAGCTTCCAGGGACCCACAGATACGCAGTATTTT.

This chain links TRBV4-1 with TRBJ2-5, with 8 bases lining up with TRBD1. V shed 9 bases, J shed 4 bases, and the junction held 10 bases outside the gene matches. CDR1 and CDR2 (germline): MGHRA, YSYEKL. This CDR3 has 14 residues. Here the CDR3 reads CARNSRGLGETQYF. CDR3 nucleotide sequence: TGCGCCAGGAATTCCAGGGGGCTCGGAGAGACCCAGTACTTC.

The chain combines TRBV4-1 with TRBJ1-3, with D possibly matching TRBD1 (5 bases). Trimming stripped 4 bases from V and 0 bases from J, with 13 bases between. CDR3 size: 16 residues. Germline CDR1 is MGHRA and CDR2 is YSYEKL. The DNA of the CDR3 is TGCGCCAGCAGCCCCGGGACGGCTCGCTCTGGAAACACCATATATTTT. Protein sequence: CASSPGTARSGNTIYF.